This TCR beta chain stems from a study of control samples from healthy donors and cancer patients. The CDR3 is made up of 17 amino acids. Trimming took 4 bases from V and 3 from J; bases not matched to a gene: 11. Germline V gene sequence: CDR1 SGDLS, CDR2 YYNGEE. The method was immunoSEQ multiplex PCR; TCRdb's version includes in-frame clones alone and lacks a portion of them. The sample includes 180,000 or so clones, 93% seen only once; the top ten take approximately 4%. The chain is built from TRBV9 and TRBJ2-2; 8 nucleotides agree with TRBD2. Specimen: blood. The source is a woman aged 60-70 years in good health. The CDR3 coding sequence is TGTGCCAGCAGCACCATAGGGGTCGGGGGGGACACCGGGGAGCTGTTTTTT. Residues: CASSTIGVGGDTGELFF.